These T cell receptor beta chains were read from a single sample in a study of T cell responses to AZD1222 COVID-19 vaccine. Produced via immunoSEQ multiplex PCR; TCRdb's table is partial and in-frame only. The sample holds over 100,000 clones, almost 85% seen once. The input for sequencing was peripheral blood, taken 28 days after the second dose of the MenACWY control vaccine. The origin of the receptors is an adult who received the MenACWY meningococcal vaccine as a control. CDR3s leave out the opening cysteine and the closing phenylalanine or tryptophan. A D gene is named only where the DNA matches it firmly.

V: TRBV30; J: TRBJ2-5; D: -; CDR3: AWTMTQETQY
V: TRBV2; J: TRBJ2-5; D: -; CDR3: ASSKDMKETQY
V: TRBV7-6; J: TRBJ1-4; D: TRBD1; CDR3: ASSSFDRGTNEKLF
V: TRBV24-1; J: TRBJ2-1; D: TRBD2; CDR3: ATSGADRTSGGAGQTYNEQF
V: TRBV21-1; J: TRBJ1-2; D: -; CDR3: ASSKSGQVDYGYT
V: TRBV10-3; J: TRBJ2-5; D: -; CDR3: AIRDRLGETQY
V: TRBV28; J: TRBJ1-4; D: -; CDR3: ASSLKGQEKLF
V: TRBV27; J: TRBJ1-2; D: TRBD1; CDR3: ASSSPRTGGADGYT
V: TRBV7-2; J: TRBJ1-2; D: -; CDR3: ASIRNREANYGYT
V: TRBV29-1; J: TRBJ1-5; D: -; CDR3: SVTDSNQPQH
V: TRBV7-2; J: TRBJ1-1; D: -; CDR3: ASSLVPVGVNTEAF
V: TRBV3-1/TRBV3-2; J: TRBJ2-3; D: -; CDR3: ASSRRRVSDTQY
V: TRBV7-6; J: TRBJ1-3; D: -; CDR3: ASSLAGPPTGNTIY
V: TRBV24-1; J: TRBJ1-1; D: -; CDR3: ATRQGRAGAHTEAF
V: TRBV19; J: TRBJ2-7; D: TRBD2; CDR3: ASSGTSGATYEQY
V: TRBV12-3/TRBV12-4; J: TRBJ2-7; D: -; CDR3: ASSDSLSYEQY
V: TRBV10-3; J: TRBJ1-5; D: -; CDR3: AITSGYNQPQH
V: TRBV9; J: TRBJ2-7; D: -; CDR3: ASSVDPGYEQY
V: TRBV2; J: TRBJ2-7; D: -; CDR3: ATRVATHSYEQY
V: TRBV28; J: TRBJ1-4; D: -; CDR3: ASSLQGLNEKLF
V: TRBV29-1; J: TRBJ1-4; D: -; CDR3: SVKGNFNEKLF
V: TRBV19; J: TRBJ1-2; D: -; CDR3: ASIIPGRPGIGYGYT
V: TRBV7-9; J: TRBJ1-2; D: -; CDR3: ASTHEGGYGYT
V: TRBV28; J: TRBJ1-2; D: -; CDR3: ASSFGRDHGYT
V: TRBV7-3; J: TRBJ2-7; D: TRBD2; CDR3: ASSFLAGNSYEQY
V: TRBV5-6; J: TRBJ2-1; D: -; CDR3: ASSLTGTSYNEQF
V: TRBV4-1; J: TRBJ2-1; D: -; CDR3: ASSQDSYNEQF
V: TRBV19; J: TRBJ2-7; D: -; CDR3: ASSIAGNPYEQY